The 12 T cell receptor beta chains presented below share a single source sample, sequenced in a study of shared clonotypes between healthy human individuals. Profiling relied on immunoSEQ multiplex PCR, and the TCRdb table lists in-frame clones only, not all of them. The sample includes millions of clones, roughly 95% of them seen just once. Source material: naive CD4+ T cells sorted from blood. Subset denoted: CD45RA+ positively selected. The receptors shown here come from a man between 18 and 29 years old in good health.

In DNA form, the CDR3 reads TGTGCCAGCAGTTTCAGGGGCCCAAGCACTGAAGCTTTCTTT. Amino acids: CASSFRGPSTEAFF. The rearrangement joins TRBV6-1 to TRBJ1-1; D may be TRBD1 (6 bases). Germline V CDR1 and CDR2: MNHNS, SASEGT. V lost 5 bases and J 4 bases, leaving 14 bases between the germline ends. The CDR3 spans 14 residues.

This chain links TRBV5-1 with TRBJ2-7; 7 bases line up with TRBD2. CDR3 size: 14 residues. The trim removed 4 bases at V and 1 base at J, leaving 5 bases unmatched. Germline CDR1 is SGHRS and CDR2 is YFSETQ. CDR3 nucleotides: TGCGCCAGCAGCCGGGACGGGGGGTCCTACGAGCAGTACTTC. It translates to CASSRDGGSYEQYF.

The V and J genes are TRBV5-1 and TRBJ2-7; 9 bases match TRBD1. CDR1 and CDR2 from the germline V gene are SGHRS and YFSETQ. With V trimmed by 1 base and J by 2 bases, 7 bases remained unmatched. This CDR3 has 16 amino acids. CDR3 DNA sequence: TGCGCCAGCAGCTTGTATCAGGGACAGGGCCCCTACGAGCAGTACTTC. Translating it yields CASSLYQGQGPYEQYF.

The genes are TRBV6-5 and TRBJ2-5; no definite D call. Trimming took off 10 bases at V and 5 bases at J, with 23 bases between the two ends. Germline loops: CDR1 MNHEY, CDR2 SVGAGI. This CDR3 region has 15 residues. This CDR3 reads CATSPTQFNTETQYF. The CDR3 DNA reads TGTGCCACCTCTCCGACTCAATTTAATACCGAGACCCAGTACTTC.

The chain links TRBV25-1 to TRBJ1-1, with 8 positions matching TRBD1. The germline CDR1 and CDR2 sequences are MGHDK and SYGVNS. The CDR3 is 13 residues long. V was pared by 4 bases and J by 4 bases, with 2 bases of the junction left unmatched. The CDR3 bases are TGTGCCAGCAGTGGACAGGGGTTCACTGAAGCTTTCTTT. Its protein product is CASSGQGFTEAFF.

The chain combines TRBV10-3 with TRBJ1-3; D is unresolved. The V gene's germline CDR1 is ENHRY and CDR2 SYGVKD. This CDR3 has 15 amino acids. The V end lost 4 bases, the J end lost 0 bases, and 10 bases lay between the germline ends. The DNA for the CDR3 is TGTGCCATCAGTGCTGGGATCCCCTCTGGAAACACCATATATTTT. Translating it yields CAISAGIPSGNTIYF.

This clone was seen a single time. The J gene is TRBJ2-3, the V gene TRBV7-8, with a weak D call TRBD2 (5 bases). Trimming took 5 bases from V and 6 from J, leaving 15 bases between them. The CDR3 is 14 residues long. CDR1 SGHVS and CDR2 FQNEAQ come from the germline V gene. The DNA of the CDR3 is TGTGCCAGCAGCAAGCCGACTATAGCTGATACGCAGTATTTT. This gives the protein CASSKPTIADTQYF.

As regards this clone: Just one base apart from a much larger clone, this may be a read error. V usage is TRBV11-3 and J usage is TRBJ1-1; maybe TRBD1 (5 bases). Trimming took 2 bases from V and 4 from J, leaving 5 bases between them. The CDR3 spans 12 residues. The V gene's germline CDR1 is SGHNT and CDR2 YENEEA. The CDR3 here is CASSLQGTEAFF. In nucleotides, the CDR3 is TGTGCCAGCAGCTTACAGGGCACTGAAGCTTTCTTT.

The V and J genes are TRBV6-5 and TRBJ1-1; no clear D. V was clipped by 6 bases and J by 4 bases, with 15 bases between them. From germline, CDR1 is MNHEY and CDR2 SVGAGI. This CDR3 is built from 14 residues. CDR3 protein: CASSRDGFLTEAFF. Written as DNA, the CDR3 is TGTGCCAGCAGCCGCGACGGGTTTCTCACTGAAGCTTTCTTT.

The J gene is TRBJ2-3, the V gene TRBV4-3; 8 nucleotides line up with TRBD2. J was trimmed by 0 bases and V by 5 bases; bases with no gene match: 4. The CDR3 extends over 15 amino acids. Germline V gene lookup returns CDR1 LGHNA and CDR2 YSLEER. The CDR3 loop is CASSITSGSTDTQYF. DNA of the CDR3: TGCGCCAGCAGCATAACTAGCGGCAGCACAGATACGCAGTATTTT.

The rearrangement uses TRBV28 and TRBJ2-7; no reliable D call. V was cut by 4 bases and J by 5 bases, with 12 bases left in between. The CDR3 totals 13 residues. Germline V CDR1 and CDR2: MDHEN, SYDVKM. In nucleotides, the CDR3 is TGTGCCAGCAGTTCTGGCTCCAGGCACGAGCAGTACTTC. Translating gives CASSSGSRHEQYF.

The chain joins TRBV6-1 to TRBJ2-3, with D perhaps TRBD1 (6 bases). This CDR3 has 13 residues. The germline CDR1 and CDR2 sequences are MNHNS and SASEGT. V gave up 6 bases and J gave up 2 bases, with 9 bases separating them. The CDR3 reads CASRGGFTDTQYF. The CDR3 nucleotides read TGTGCCAGCAGAGGGGGATTCACAGATACGCAGTATTTT.